One sample yielded the 30 T cell receptor beta chains listed below, sequenced in a study of blood T cell repertoires in COVID-19. Assay: immunoSEQ multiplex PCR; the TCRdb copy retains only in-frame clones and omits some. The sample consists of roughly 140,000 clones, 80% to 85% of them appearing once. Source material: PBMCs or T cells enriched from blood (not recorded which). These receptors came from a woman in her forties or fifties who had been exposed to COVID-19.

V and J are TRBV24-1 and TRBJ1-5, with 8 nucleotides matching TRBD1. From germline, CDR1 is KGHDR and CDR2 SFDVKD. After removal of 0 bases from V and 5 bases from J, the junction contained 2 bases not matched to a gene. The CDR3 sequence is 15 residues long. Written as DNA, the CDR3 is TGTGCCACCAGTGATTTGGACAGGGGCCATCAGCCCCAGCATTTT. Protein sequence: CATSDLDRGHQPQHF.

The genes are TRBV18 and TRBJ1-6; no clear D. Germline V gene sequence: CDR1 KGHSH, CDR2 LQKENI. V lost 3 bases and J 8 bases, leaving 20 bases between the germline ends. The CDR3 covers 17 residues. Written as DNA, the CDR3 is TGTGCCAGCTCACCGGGAGTAGCGGGGAGACGTGATTCACCCCTCCACTTT. It is translated as CASSPGVAGRRDSPLHF.

The rearrangement uses TRBV29-1 and TRBJ1-1; no firm D call. V was clipped by 8 bases and J by 0 bases, with 13 bases between them. CDR1 and CDR2 from the germline V gene are SQVTM and ANQGSEA. The CDR3 loop spans 13 amino acids. In DNA form, the CDR3 reads TGCAGCATGACTTGGAGGATGAACACTGAAGCTTTCTTT. As protein: CSMTWRMNTEAFF.

The chain couples TRBV24-1 to TRBJ2-3; D is uncertain. Trimming took off 1 base at V and 4 bases at J, with 5 bases between the two ends. The CDR3 has 13 residues. In germline, CDR1 is KGHDR, CDR2 SFDVKD. CDR3 in DNA: TGTGCCACCAGTGATTTCTATCCAGATACGCAGTATTTT. Translation gives CATSDFYPDTQYF.

The CDR3 bases are TGTGCCAGCAGTTCCGACAGGTCCCGATCCTCTGGGGCCAACGTCCTGACTTTC. It encodes CASSSDRSRSSGANVLTF. The chain joins TRBV6-2 or TRBV6-3 to TRBJ2-6; TRBD1 might be the D (6 bases). CDR1 MNHEY and CDR2 SVGEGT come from the germline V gene. Trimming cost V 4 bases and J 0 bases, with 16 bases left between them. This CDR3 region has 18 residues.

The chain joins TRBV27 to TRBJ2-5; 7 positions match TRBD2. CDR1 MNHEY and CDR2 SMNVEV come from the germline V gene (reference sequence). The CDR3 contains 14 residues. The ends lost 2 bases at V and 6 bases at J; junction bases unmatched: 6. CDR3 DNA: TGTGCCAGCAGTTTACGGGGACTATGGCAGACCCAGTACTTC. This translates into CASSLRGLWQTQYF.

The genes are TRBV21-1 and TRBJ2-7; TRBD2, the table's D call, lacks a check against the DNA. TRBV21-1 counts as a pseudogene. This CDR3 region has 14 residues. As DNA, the CDR3 is TGTGCCAGCGAATCCTGGAGCCCTTTTGTAGAGCAGTACTTC. It is translated as CASESWSPFVEQYF.

The V and J genes are TRBV6-1 and TRBJ2-3, with TRBD2 as a possible D gene (5 bases). Trimming removed 3 bases at V and 2 bases at J, with 9 bases between. This CDR3 region has 14 residues. Germline-derived CDR1 and CDR2 are MNHNS and SASEGT. DNA of the CDR3: TGTGCCAGCAGTGACGAGGGTTTCACAGATACGCAGTATTTT. As protein: CASSDEGFTDTQYF.

The chain employs TRBV21-1 and TRBJ2-1; the table's D call TRBD2 went unverified against the DNA. TRBV21-1 is marked as a pseudogene. The CDR3 has 17 amino acids. CDR3 residues: CASSKDDAGPTYNEQFF. Written as DNA, the CDR3 is TGTGCCAGCAGCAAAGATGATGCGGGGCCGACCTACAATGAGCAGTTCTTC.

The rearrangement uses TRBV7-8 and TRBJ1-4, with D possibly being TRBD1 (6 bases). This CDR3 is built from 17 residues. Per germline, CDR1 SGHVS and CDR2 FQNEAQ. Trimming shortened V by 3 bases and J by 5 bases, and 19 bases separated the two germline ends. The CDR3, as DNA: TGTGCCAGCAGCTTGGTGGGGGGCGGGAGGCCGAATGAAAAACTGTTTTTT. Protein: CASSLVGGGRPNEKLFF.

The chain uses TRBV19 and TRBJ2-1, with TRBD1 matching over 8 bases. In germline, CDR1 is LNHDA, CDR2 SQIVND (reference sequence). Germline trimming cut 5 bases from V and 13 bases from J; bases unmatched to any gene: 19. CDR3 length: 16 amino acids. The CDR3 nucleotides read TGTGCCAGTAGTTCCCTCCCGGGACAGGCGCTACCTGGACAGTTCTTC. It specifies CASSSLPGQALPGQFF.

This chain joins TRBV19 and TRBJ1-5, with D unresolved. V was pared by 3 bases and J by 3 bases, with 9 bases between. Germline V gene data show CDR1 as LNHDA and CDR2 as SQIVND (reference sequence). The length of the CDR3 is 14 residues. The CDR3 nucleotides read TGTGCCAGTAGTATGGGAGGGCCCAATCAGCCCCAGCATTTT. Translated: CASSMGGPNQPQHF.

The genes are TRBV18 and TRBJ2-4; 8 bases agree with TRBD1. This CDR3 has 14 residues. CDR1 and CDR2 from the germline V gene are KGHSH and LQKENI. V gave up 1 base and J gave up 4 bases; unmatched junction bases: 0. CDR3 sequence (DNA): TGTGCCAGCTCACCACGGACAGGGAAAAACATTCAGTACTTC. It yields the protein CASSPRTGKNIQYF.

The chain joins TRBV15 to TRBJ2-3, with 9 positions matching TRBD1. V dropped 4 bases and J dropped 3; count of bases not matched to a gene: 2. CDR1 and CDR2 from the germline V gene are LNHNV and YYDKDF (reference sequence). The CDR3 is 14 amino acids. The CDR3: CATSTGQGTDTQYF. DNA for the CDR3: TGTGCCACCAGCACCGGACAGGGGACAGATACGCAGTATTTT. Combining the CDR3 with reference TRBV15 and TRBJ2-3 gives the whole variable domain DAMVIQNPRYQVTQFGKPVTLSCSQTLNHNVMYWYQQKSSQAPKLLFHYYDKDFNNEADTPDNFQSRRPNTSFCFLDIRSPGLGDTAMYLCATSTGQGTDTQYFGPGTRLTVL.

This chain uses TRBV10-3 with TRBJ2-7, with 9 bases fitting TRBD2. This CDR3 is 15 amino acids long. The V segment lost 3 bases and the J segment 7 bases; nucleotides outside the gene matches: 10. Germline lookup yields CDR1 ENHRY and CDR2 SYGVKD. CDR3 in amino acids: CAISDVAGGRGEQYF. Here the CDR3 DNA reads TGTGCCATCAGTGATGTGGCGGGGGGGCGCGGGGAGCAGTACTTC.

In its sample, this clone was seen a few times. V gene TRBV4-3 combines with J gene TRBJ1-2, with D perhaps TRBD1 (6 bases). Trimming pared 2 bases from V and 6 bases from J, leaving 19 bases between. The germline V gene has CDR1 LGHNA and CDR2 YSLEER. The CDR3 sequence is 16 residues long. CDR3 amino acids: CASSQLTRQDLNGYTF. In nucleotides, the CDR3 is TGCGCCAGCAGCCAACTAACTCGACAGGATCTTAATGGCTACACCTTC.

In this sample, this clone turned up once. The chain uses TRBV7-9 and TRBJ2-3; 10 nucleotides align to TRBD2. The germline gives CDR1 SEHNR, CDR2 FQNEAQ (reference sequence). V trimming: 4 bases; J trimming: 2 bases; junction bases outside the gene matches: 6. The CDR3 has 16 residues. The DNA of the CDR3 is TGTGCCAGCAGCTCAAGGACTAGCGGATTCACAGATACGCAGTATTTT. It yields the protein CASSSRTSGFTDTQYF.

The rearrangement links TRBV10-1 to TRBJ1-6, with 8 bases aligning to TRBD1. The trim removed 11 bases at V and 8 bases at J, leaving 14 bases unmatched. Germline lookup yields CDR1 WNHNN and CDR2 SYGVQD (reference sequence). The length of the CDR3 is 15 residues. Here the CDR3 reads CAQQTDRDRYSPLHF. For the CDR3, the DNA is TGCGCCCAGCAGACGGACAGGGACCGATATTCACCCCTCCACTTT.

The V gene is TRBV19, the J gene TRBJ2-1; 8 bases agree with TRBD1. This CDR3 has 14 residues. Unmatched junction bases numbered 6, after V lost 5 bases and J lost 6 bases. Germline CDR1 LNHDA, CDR2 SQIVND (reference sequence). CDR3 region: CASSVRGQGNEQFF. CDR3 coding DNA: TGTGCCAGTAGTGTTCGAGGACAGGGCAATGAGCAGTTCTTC.

The rearrangement joins TRBV2 to TRBJ1-5, with D perhaps matching TRBD1 (5 bases). Germline assignment: CDR1 SNHLY and CDR2 FYNNEI. This CDR3 comprises 15 residues. Trimming pared 3 bases from V and 0 bases from J, leaving 9 bases between. The CDR3 DNA follows: TGTGCCAGCAGTGAGAACGGGGGTAGCAATCAGCCCCAGCATTTT. Amino acids: CASSENGGSNQPQHF.

The V and J genes are TRBV28 and TRBJ2-3; 9 positions agree with TRBD1. The CDR3 runs to 12 residues. CDR1 is MDHEN and CDR2 is SYDVKM in the germline V gene. Trimming cost V 4 bases and J 9 bases; bases outside gene matches: 2. CDR3 amino acids: CASSSGQGTQYF. The CDR3 nucleotides are TGTGCCAGCAGTTCCGGACAGGGGACGCAGTATTTT. The complete variable domain, with remaining parts taken from reference TRBV28 and TRBJ2-3, reads DVKVTQSSRYLVKRTGEKVFLECVQDMDHENMFWYRQDPGLGLRLIYFSYDVKMKEKGDIPEGYSVSREKKERFSLILESASTNQTSMYLCASSSGQGTQYFGPGTRLTVL.

This clone was seen only a few times. J is TRBJ2-7 and V is TRBV7-8; D unclear. Per the germline V gene, CDR1 is SGHVS and CDR2 is FQNEAQ. The CDR3 consists of 15 residues. Trimming left V 5 bases short and J 5 bases short, with 19 bases between. This CDR3 reads CASSRRQTGVNEQYF. For the CDR3, the DNA is TGTGCCAGCAGCCGTCGGCAGACCGGAGTGAACGAGCAGTACTTC.

V gene TRBV7-9 combines with J gene TRBJ2-7; no reliable D call. Germline assignment: CDR1 SEHNR and CDR2 FQNEAQ (reference sequence). Trimming shortened V by 8 bases and J by 5 bases, and 13 bases separated the two germline ends. The CDR3 length is 12 residues. Here the CDR3 DNA reads TGTGCCAGCGTCGCCACTGCCGACGAGCAGTACTTC. This codes for CASVATADEQYF.

The chain carries TRBV28 and TRBJ2-1, with D possibly being TRBD1 (6 bases). The CDR3 sequence is 16 residues long. Germline V CDR1 and CDR2: MDHEN, SYDVKM. V gave up 5 bases and J gave up 5 bases, with 19 bases separating them. CDR3 sequence (DNA): TGTGCCAGCAGTCCCCAACAGGGTAGGGGACACAATGAGCAGTTCTTC. Residues: CASSPQQGRGHNEQFF.

V is TRBV2 and J is TRBJ2-3; 8 bases are shared with TRBD1. The CDR3 runs 15 residues. Germline V gene data show CDR1 as SNHLY and CDR2 as FYNNEI. J lost 4 bases, V lost 6 bases, and 9 bases had no gene match. CDR3 region: CASRYRRTGSDTQYF. The CDR3 bases are TGTGCCAGCAGGTACAGAAGGACAGGGTCAGATACGCAGTATTTT.

This chain uses TRBV30 with TRBJ2-3; TRBD2 aligns across 8 bases. V lost 7 bases to trimming and J lost 7 bases; unmatched junction nucleotides: 16. Per germline, CDR1 GTSNPN and CDR2 SVGIG (reference sequence). The CDR3 sequence is 15 residues long. CDR3 nucleotides: TGTGCCTCCTCACGAGCCGGGACTAGTTTTAATACGCAGTATTTT. Translation gives CASSRAGTSFNTQYF.

This sequence joins TRBV20-1 and TRBJ2-7, with 7 bases lining up with TRBD2. Unmatched junction bases numbered 16, after V lost 3 bases and J lost 2 bases. This CDR3 has 17 residues. Germline CDR1 is DFQATT and CDR2 is SNEGSKA (reference sequence). CDR3 sequence reads: CSASGKAQRGRAYEQYF. Written as DNA, the CDR3 is TGCAGTGCTAGTGGCAAAGCGCAAAGAGGGAGGGCCTACGAGCAGTACTTC.

V usage is TRBV5-5 and J usage is TRBJ2-5; the D gene is possibly TRBD1 (5 bases). V was cut by 0 bases and J by 13 bases, with 13 bases left in between. The CDR3 length is 12 residues. CDR1 SGHKS and CDR2 YYEKEE come from the germline V gene (reference sequence). The CDR3 DNA reads as TGTGCCAGCAGCTTGGCCCAGGGCCCGAGGTACTTC. Its translation is CASSLAQGPRYF.

The chain uses TRBV7-6 and TRBJ2-3, with 7 positions matching TRBD2. The V segment lost 5 bases and the J segment 2 bases; nucleotides outside the gene matches: 10. This CDR3 is 16 amino acids long. Germline V gene lookup returns CDR1 SGHVS and CDR2 FNYEAQ. Here the CDR3 DNA reads TGTGCCAGCAGCCCAAGGGGCGGGGGTCTCACAGATACGCAGTATTTT. Translated, it gives CASSPRGGGLTDTQYF.

V and J are TRBV27 and TRBJ1-2; 9 bases fit TRBD1. CDR3 length: 16 amino acids. Germline V gives CDR1 MNHEY, CDR2 SMNVEV (reference sequence). Trimming took 8 bases from V and 4 from J; bases not matched to a gene: 14. CDR3: CASPVVQQGAAYGYTF. CDR3 sequence (DNA): TGTGCCAGCCCCGTTGTTCAACAGGGGGCGGCCTATGGCTACACCTTC.